The TCR beta chain described here comes from a study of regulatory T cells in long-lasting Graves disease (dated by TCRdb to the early 2020s). With regard to the full study: To count as having persistent Graves' disease, a patient had to have received antithyroid drug treatment for over 5 years with TSH receptor autoantibodies remaining persistently positive. Patients with persistent Graves' disease were compared with patients with newly diagnosed Graves' disease using TCR sequencing and RNA sequencing of peripheral blood. The study was conducted in China and was registered as a clinical trial. A total of roughly 35 samples were covered by TCR sequencing, comprising some 13 persistent and about 20 newly diagnosed Graves' disease patients. In the clinical cohort, patients with persistent Graves' disease had used antithyroid drugs for an average of about 10.3 years.

This clonotype was recorded many times. Its antigen has not been determined. The record has no base qualities; no much larger clone is one base away. Library preparation used multiplex PCR. TCRdb shows the sequencer as Illumina HiSeq 4000. CDR3 regions were amplified by Arm-PCR with iRepertoire HTBI primers to construct TCR beta libraries. Before sequencing, the PCR products went through gel purification. The authors processed their data as follows. A total of some 65 TRBV and 14 TRBJ segments were identified across samples and were used for gene usage analysis of CDR3 amino acid clonotypes. Filtered high-quality paired reads were merged into contigs using COPE and FqMerger. BLAST was used to align contigs to the IMGT TRBV, TRBD and TRBJ reference genes, and CDR3 was defined following IMGT. Any clonotype with a frequency above 0.1% was counted as a highly expanded clone. Repertoire diversity was measured by Shannon entropy, and V-J evenness by the Gini coefficient. Public clonotypes were defined as clonotypes shared by more than one individual. TCRdb reprocessing: public reads trimmed at Q25 with fastp, clones called with MiXCR, in-frame beta chains kept. CDR3 protein duplicates are merged, each entry listing the most common genes and DNA. V and J calls and clone size were set by TCRdb, not the authors. The sample table contains more than 300,000 distinct CDR3 sequences; only one count was recorded for about 23% of them. The ten largest clones represent approximately 30% of the sample.

The germline V gene provides CDR1 MDHEN and CDR2 SYDVKM. V trim: 3 bases; J trim: 6 bases; unmatched bases: 3. From cysteine to phenylalanine, the CDR3 is 14 amino acids long. Only the CDR3 DNA stays, 42 bases, in frame from base 1. In light of the paper, this sample's time point label describes: persistent/refractory GD, antithyroid drugs over 5 years with positive TRAb. RNA was extracted from PBMCs in TRIzol for both TCR sequencing and RNA sequencing. The diagnosis of Graves' disease was made according to American Thyroid Association guidelines. Patients were recruited from an endocrinology department in Xi'an, China. Each patient gave 9 to 10 milliliters of peripheral blood, collected in an EDTA anticoagulant tube. Ficoll Paque Plus density gradient separation was used to isolate PBMCs, and no further T cell sorting was performed. An Agilent 2100 Bioanalyzer and agarose gel were used to check RNA quality, and a NanoDrop 2000 was used to measure RNA concentration.

What the work shows at the level of the full study, not this receptor alone: More public clonotypes were shared among persistent patients (2,741) than among newly diagnosed patients (roughly 1,000). Lower TCR Shannon entropy and fewer highly expanded clones were observed in persistent Graves' disease patients than in newly diagnosed patients, which suggested clonal expansion. Sequencing and analysis were restricted to the TCR beta chain. Only peripheral blood was studied, because thyroid tissue, the primary lesion, was inaccessible. Preferential use of TRBV28, TRBJ1-2 and TRBJ2-5 was observed in persistent disease, whereas TRBV20-1 and TRBJ2-1 were favored in newly diagnosed disease. The small sample size was acknowledged by the authors as a limitation that may reduce accuracy.

The sequence came from a woman in her 40s with Graves disease. Donor details come from another sample of the same person, matched by shared clones. The material sequenced was peripheral blood mononuclear cells (PBMCs), taken when the disease was refractory, from a patient treated with antithyroid drugs. Here the chain combines TRBV28 and TRBJ2-7; 12 bases in the junction line up with TRBD2. The CDR3 is CASSFRLAGVEQYF. The bases are TGTGCCAGCAGTTTCCGACTAGCGGGAGTCGAGCAGTACTTC.